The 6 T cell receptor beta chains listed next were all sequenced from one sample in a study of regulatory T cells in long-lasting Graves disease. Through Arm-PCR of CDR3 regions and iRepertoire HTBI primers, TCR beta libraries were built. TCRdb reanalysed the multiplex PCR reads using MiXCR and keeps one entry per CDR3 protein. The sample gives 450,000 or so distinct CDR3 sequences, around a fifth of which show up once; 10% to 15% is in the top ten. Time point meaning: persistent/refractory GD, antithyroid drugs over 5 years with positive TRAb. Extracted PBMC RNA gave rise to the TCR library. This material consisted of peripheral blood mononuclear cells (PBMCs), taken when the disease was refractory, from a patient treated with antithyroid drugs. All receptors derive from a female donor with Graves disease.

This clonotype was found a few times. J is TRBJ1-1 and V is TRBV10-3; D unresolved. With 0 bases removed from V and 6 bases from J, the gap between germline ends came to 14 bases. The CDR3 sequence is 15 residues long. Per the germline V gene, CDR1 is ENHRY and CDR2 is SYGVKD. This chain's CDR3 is CAISESSWYNAEAFF. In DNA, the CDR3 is TGTGCCATCAGTGAGTCGTCTTGGTATAACGCTGAAGCTTTCTTT.

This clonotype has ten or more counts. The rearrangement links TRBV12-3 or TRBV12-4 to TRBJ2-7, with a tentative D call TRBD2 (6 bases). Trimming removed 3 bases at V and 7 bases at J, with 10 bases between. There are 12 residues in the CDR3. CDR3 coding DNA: TGTGCCAGCAGTTTCGGAGGGCATGAGCAGTACTTC. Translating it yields CASSFGGHEQYF.

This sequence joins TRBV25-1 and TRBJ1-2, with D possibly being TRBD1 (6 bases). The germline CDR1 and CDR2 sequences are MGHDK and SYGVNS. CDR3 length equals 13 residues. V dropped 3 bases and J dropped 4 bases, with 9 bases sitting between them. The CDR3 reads CASSEDRIYGYTF. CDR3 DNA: TGTGCCAGCAGTGAGGACAGAATCTATGGCTACACCTTC.

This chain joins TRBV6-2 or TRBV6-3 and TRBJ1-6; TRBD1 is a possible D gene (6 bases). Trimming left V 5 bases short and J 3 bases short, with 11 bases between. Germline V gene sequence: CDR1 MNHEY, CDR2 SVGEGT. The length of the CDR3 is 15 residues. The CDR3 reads CASSPGALYNSPLHF. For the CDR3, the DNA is TGTGCCAGCAGTCCAGGGGCTCTCTATAATTCACCCCTCCACTTT.

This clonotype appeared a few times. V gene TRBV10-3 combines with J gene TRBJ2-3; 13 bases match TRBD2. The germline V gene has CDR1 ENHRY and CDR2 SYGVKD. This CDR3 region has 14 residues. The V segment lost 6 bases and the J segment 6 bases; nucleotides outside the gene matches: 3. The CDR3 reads CAISLTSGRDTQYF. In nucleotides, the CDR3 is TGTGCCATCAGCCTGACTAGCGGGAGGGATACGCAGTATTTT.

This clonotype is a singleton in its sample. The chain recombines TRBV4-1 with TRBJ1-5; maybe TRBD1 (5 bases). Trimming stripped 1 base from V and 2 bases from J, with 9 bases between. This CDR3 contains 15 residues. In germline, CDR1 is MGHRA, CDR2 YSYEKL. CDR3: CASSQVQGRNQPQHF. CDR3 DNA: TGCGCCAGCAGCCAAGTTCAGGGTCGCAATCAGCCCCAGCATTTT.